The rows below give T cell receptor beta chains drawn from one sample of a study of beta chain features in type 1 diabetes. The method was immunoSEQ multiplex PCR; TCRdb's version includes in-frame clones alone and lacks a portion of them. The table records under 55,000 clones, around 40% of them present only once. The sequencing sample was made of Tregs from blood. Receptors originate from a man aged 25 to 40 with type 1 diabetes. CDR3s include the opening cysteine and the closing phenylalanine or tryptophan. D genes are given only for firm matches.

j_gene: TRBJ2-1
len: 15
d_gene: NA
v_gene: TRBV7-7
CDR3aa: CASSADIVSYNEQFF

j_gene: TRBJ2-5
len: 17
d_gene: TRBD2
v_gene: TRBV18
CDR3aa: CASSPRPAGGPRETQYF

j_gene: TRBJ2-1
len: 12
d_gene: NA
v_gene: TRBV6-6
CDR3aa: CAAGSSGNEQFF

j_gene: TRBJ2-3
len: 16
d_gene: NA
v_gene: TRBV29-1
CDR3aa: CSVTLGGRISTDTQYF

j_gene: TRBJ2-7
len: 14
d_gene: NA
v_gene: TRBV5-1
CDR3aa: CASSSRTGKDEQYF

j_gene: NA
len: 15
d_gene: NA
v_gene: TRBV6-1
CDR3aa: CASSEAESGGYEQYF

j_gene: TRBJ2-3
len: 13
d_gene: TRBD1
v_gene: TRBV16
CDR3aa: CASSQIDRAPQYF

j_gene: TRBJ2-1
len: 15
d_gene: TRBD2
v_gene: TRBV2
CDR3aa: CASSAGTSGSSEQFF

j_gene: TRBJ1-1
len: 15
d_gene: NA
v_gene: TRBV6-1
CDR3aa: CASSHDRRANTEAFF

j_gene: TRBJ2-3
len: 18
d_gene: NA
v_gene: TRBV7-9
CDR3aa: CASSSYSGTGIVTDTQYF

j_gene: TRBJ1-4
len: 15
d_gene: NA
v_gene: TRBV7-9
CDR3aa: CASSPSRGDLEKLFF

j_gene: TRBJ2-7
len: 14
d_gene: TRBD2
v_gene: TRBV5-5
CDR3aa: CASSFEAGFYEQYF

j_gene: TRBJ2-3
len: 15
d_gene: NA
v_gene: TRBV5-1
CDR3aa: CASSFDSAQGDTQYF

j_gene: TRBJ1-1
len: 15
d_gene: TRBD1
v_gene: TRBV6-5
CDR3aa: CASSQTRPGGTEAFF

j_gene: TRBJ2-3
len: 18
d_gene: TRBD2
v_gene: TRBV4-2
CDR3aa: CASSQEALSSGSTDTQYF

j_gene: TRBJ2-6
len: 15
d_gene: NA
v_gene: TRBV5-1
CDR3aa: CASSAGTQGANVLTF

j_gene: TRBJ2-3
len: 15
d_gene: NA
v_gene: TRBV4-3
CDR3aa: CASSQEPRLEDTQYF

j_gene: NA
len: 15
d_gene: TRBD1
v_gene: TRBV5-1
CDR3aa: CASSFTGQGFREQYF

j_gene: TRBJ1-2
len: 13
d_gene: NA
v_gene: TRBV7-9
CDR3aa: CASRREGNYGYTF

j_gene: TRBJ2-7
len: 15
d_gene: TRBD2
v_gene: TRBV6-1
CDR3aa: CASSARTSGSNEQYF

j_gene: TRBJ1-3
len: 16
d_gene: NA
v_gene: TRBV28
CDR3aa: CASSLFGRDMGNTIYF

j_gene: NA
len: 15
d_gene: NA
v_gene: TRBV5-1
CDR3aa: CASSLEGAHSHEQYF

j_gene: TRBJ2-1
len: 12
d_gene: TRBD1
v_gene: TRBV2
CDR3aa: CVTGARNNEQFF

j_gene: TRBJ1-5
len: 16
d_gene: TRBD1
v_gene: TRBV7-2
CDR3aa: CASSLVGTGFNQPQHF

j_gene: TRBJ2-2
len: 13
d_gene: NA
v_gene: TRBV7-2
CDR3aa: CASSFTNTGELFF

j_gene: TRBJ2-1
len: 15
d_gene: TRBD2
v_gene: TRBV19
CDR3aa: CASSIGTNRHNEQFF

j_gene: TRBJ1-1
len: 14
d_gene: TRBD1
v_gene: TRBV10-3
CDR3aa: CAINRQGLNTEAFF